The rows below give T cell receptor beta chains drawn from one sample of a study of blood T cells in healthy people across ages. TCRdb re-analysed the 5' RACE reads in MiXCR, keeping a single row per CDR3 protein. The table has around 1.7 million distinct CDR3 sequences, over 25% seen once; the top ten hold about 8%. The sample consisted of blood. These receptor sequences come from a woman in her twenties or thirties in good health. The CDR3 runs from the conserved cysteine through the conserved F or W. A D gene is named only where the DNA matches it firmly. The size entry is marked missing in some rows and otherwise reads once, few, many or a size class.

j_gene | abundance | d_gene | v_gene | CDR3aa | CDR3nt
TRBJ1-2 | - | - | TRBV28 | CASSSRRGWSGYTF | TGTGCCAGCAGTTCCCGCCGAGGGTGGTCTGGCTACACCTTC
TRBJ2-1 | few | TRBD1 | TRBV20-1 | CSAAKAGGALNEQFF | TGCAGTGCTGCTAAAGCAGGGGGCGCGCTCAATGAGCAGTTCTTC
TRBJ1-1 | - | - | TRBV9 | CASSPTGSHGTEAFF | TGTGCCAGCAGCCCCACGGGTTCTCATGGGACTGAAGCTTTCTTT
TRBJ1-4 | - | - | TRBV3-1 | CASAQGAGEKLFF | TGTGCCAGCGCCCAGGGCGCTGGGGAAAAACTGTTTTTT
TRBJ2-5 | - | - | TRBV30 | CAWSVSVQETQYF | TGTGCCTGGAGTGTATCAGTCCAAGAGACCCAGTACTTC
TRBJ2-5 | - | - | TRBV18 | CASSPGPAGEQYF | TGTGCCAGCTCACCTGGACCCGCAGGGGAGCAGTACTTC
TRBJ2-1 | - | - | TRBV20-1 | CSGERRGQPSYNEQFF | TGCAGTGGTGAGCGCAGAGGACAGCCCTCCTACAATGAGCAGTTCTTC
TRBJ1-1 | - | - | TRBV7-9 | CASSLARALYTEAFF | TGTGCCAGCAGCTTAGCGAGGGCTTTATACACTGAAGCTTTCTTT
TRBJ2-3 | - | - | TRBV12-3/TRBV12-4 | CASTARRPSTDTQYF | TGTGCCAGCACCGCCCGGAGGCCTAGCACAGATACGCAGTATTTT
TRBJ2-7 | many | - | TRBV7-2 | CASSFLLNRVEQYF | TGTGCCAGCAGCTTCCTCCTCAACAGGGTCGAGCAGTACTTC
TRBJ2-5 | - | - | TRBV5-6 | CASSAGQITDLQETQYF | TGTGCCAGCAGCGCGGGACAGATTACCGACCTTCAAGAGACCCAGTACTTC
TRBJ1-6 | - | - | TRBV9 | CASSPSRMNTPLHF | TGTGCCAGCAGCCCCTCACGGATGAATACACCCCTCCACTTT
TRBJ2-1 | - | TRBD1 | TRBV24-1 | CATSDPLPDRGYNEQFF | TGTGCCACCAGTGATCCCTTACCCGACAGGGGTTACAATGAGCAGTTCTTC
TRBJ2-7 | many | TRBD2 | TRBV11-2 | CASGSSGGVYEQYF | TGTGCCAGCGGCTCTAGCGGGGGAGTCTACGAGCAGTACTTC
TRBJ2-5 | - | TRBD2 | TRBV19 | CASSRRENETQYF | TGTGCCAGTAGTCGGCGGGAGAACGAGACCCAGTACTTC
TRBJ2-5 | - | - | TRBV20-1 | CSALATSTGNNEQYF | TGCAGTGCTCTAGCAACATCGACAGGCAACAATGAGCAGTACTTC
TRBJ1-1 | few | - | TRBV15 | CATSSRAAGTEAFF | TGTGCCACCAGCAGTAGGGCAGCGGGCACTGAAGCTTTCTTT
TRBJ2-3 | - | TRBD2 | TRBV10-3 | CAISEPGGFTDTQYF | TGTGCCATCAGTGAGCCGGGGGGGTTCACAGATACGCAGTATTTT
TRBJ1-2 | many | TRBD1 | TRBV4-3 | CASSQTGGGGYTF | TGCGCCAGCAGCCAGACAGGGGGCGGTGGCTACACCTTC
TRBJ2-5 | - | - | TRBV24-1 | CATSDLGRPQETQYF | TGTGCCACCAGTGATTTGGGGAGACCCCAAGAGACCCAGTACTTC
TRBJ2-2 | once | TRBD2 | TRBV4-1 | CASSQGLAGGLELFF | TGCGCCAGCAGCCAAGGTCTAGCGGGGGGGCTGGAGCTGTTTTTT
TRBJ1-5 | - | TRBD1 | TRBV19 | CASRDRGTSNQPQHF | TGTGCCAGTAGAGACAGGGGGACGAGCAATCAGCCCCAGCATTTT
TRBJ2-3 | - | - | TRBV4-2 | CASSPDLGDTQYF | TGTGCCAGCAGCCCCGACTTGGGGGATACGCAGTATTTT
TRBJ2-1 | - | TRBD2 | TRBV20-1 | CSAHGGERNEQFF | TGCAGTGCTCACGGGGGGGAACGCAATGAGCAGTTCTTC
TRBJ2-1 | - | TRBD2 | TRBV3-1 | CASSLSGGVYEQFF | TGTGCCAGCAGCCTTAGCGGGGGGGTCTACGAGCAGTTCTTC
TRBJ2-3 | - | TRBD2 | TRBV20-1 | CSASLSLAGVGDTQYF | TGCAGTGCTAGTCTATCGCTAGCGGGGGTCGGAGATACGCAGTATTTT